These 4 T cell receptor beta chains originate from one sample sequenced in a study of T cells after yellow fever vaccination. TCRdb re-called the 5' RACE reads through MiXCR, storing one row per CDR3 protein. The table includes some 350,000 distinct CDR3 sequences, 3.5% to 4.5% detected once. The specimen was PBMCs, collected 5 days after the yellow fever booster vaccination. Every receptor here comes from a man between 18 and 29 years old who received the YFV17D yellow fever vaccine.

This clonotype has just a few counts. V gene TRBV20-1 combines with J gene TRBJ1-1; 9 nucleotides align to TRBD1. The length of the CDR3 is 17 residues. CDR1 is DFQATT, CDR2 SNEGSKA, per germline (reference sequence). With V trimmed by 0 bases and J by 7 bases, 15 bases remained unmatched. CDR3 in DNA: TGCAGTGCTAGAGATCGGGGGACAGGGAACTTTTGGAGTGAAGCTTTCTTT. Translated, it gives CSARDRGTGNFWSEAFF.

This chain connects TRBV4-3 to TRBJ1-2; TRBD1 might be the D (5 bases). CDR1 is LGHNA and CDR2 is YSLEER in the germline V gene. The V end lost 0 bases, the J end lost 3 bases, and 14 bases lay between the germline ends. The CDR3 has 16 amino acids. The CDR3 DNA sequence: TGCGCCAGCAGCCAAGAATTTGGGCAGGGAGACTATGGCTACACCTTC. Translation: CASSQEFGQGDYGYTF.

The chain couples TRBV24-1 to TRBJ2-3; 8 nucleotides line up with TRBD1. In germline, CDR1 is KGHDR, CDR2 SFDVKD. This CDR3 region has 15 residues. The trim removed 7 bases at V and 2 bases at J, leaving 7 bases unmatched. The CDR3 region is CATSPGTGNTDTQYF. As DNA, the CDR3 is TGTGCCACCAGCCCCGGGACAGGCAACACAGATACGCAGTATTTT.

This clonotype has just a few counts. This chain joins TRBV18 and TRBJ2-1, with a possible D match to TRBD2 (5 bases). CDR3 length equals 11 residues. V was cut by 8 bases and J by 5 bases, with 7 bases left in between. The germline CDR1 and CDR2 sequences are KGHSH and LQKENI. The CDR3 nucleotides read TGTGCCAGCCGAGGGCACAATGAGCAGTTCTTC. Translation: CASRGHNEQFF.